A single sample is the source of the 9 T cell receptor beta chains below, sequenced in a study of identical twins' blood T cells (dated by TCRdb to the early 2010s). Receptor amplification or capture employed 5' RACE. The reads were generated on an Illumina Genome Analyzer IIx. TCRdb applied fastp at Q25 and MiXCR to the public reads, then kept only in-frame beta chains. Duplicate CDR3 protein sequences are folded into a single record with the most common DNA and genes. Across this sample there are 400,000 or so distinct CDR3 sequences, with about 28% seen only once. Around 5.6% of the sample is held by the ten biggest clonotypes. The source material was PBMCs. Source of these receptors: a woman aged 18-50 years in good health.

Comment on this clonotype: An end of the junction differs from the germline gene, which may be a read error. The J gene is TRBJ1-1, the V gene TRBV29-1; D remains unclear. The germline V gene encodes CDR1 SQVTM and CDR2 ANQGSEA. CDR3 length: 11 amino acids. This CDR3 reads CSVEGNTEDFF. The CDR3 region has the DNA TGCAGCGTTGAAGGAAACACTGAAGATTTCTTT.

V is TRBV19 and J is TRBJ1-5; no definite D call. The V gene's germline CDR1 is LNHDA and CDR2 SQIVND (reference sequence). V gave up 0 bases and J gave up 0 bases, with 12 bases separating them. There are 17 residues in the CDR3. DNA for the CDR3: TGTGCCAGTAGTATAGATCCCTCGGCCCATAGCAATCAGCCCCAGCATTTT. It is translated as CASSIDPSAHSNQPQHF.

This clonotype was seen ten or more times. In nucleotides, the CDR3 is TGCAGTGCGGGTTACAGGGGAAGCTCCTATAATTCACCCCTCCACTTT. This sequence encodes CSAGYRGSSYNSPLHF. The J gene is TRBJ1-6, the V gene TRBV20-1; TRBD1 agrees at 7 bases. The J segment lost 0 bases and the V segment lost 6 bases, leaving 8 bases of the junction unmatched. Germline CDR1 reads DFQATT; CDR2 reads SNEGSKA (reference sequence). The CDR3 extends over 16 amino acids.

This clonotype occurred a few times. J is TRBJ2-7 and V is TRBV13; D may be TRBD1 (5 bases). CDR3 length equals 13 residues. V gave up 5 bases and J gave up 1 base, with 9 bases separating them. CDR1 PRHDT and CDR2 FYEKMQ come from the germline V gene (reference sequence). CDR3 loop: CASSPKGSYEQYF. As DNA, the CDR3 is TGTGCCAGCAGCCCCAAGGGGTCCTACGAGCAGTACTTC.

V gene TRBV6-5 combines with J gene TRBJ1-2; unclear D gene. The CDR3 is 15 residues long. Germline values: CDR1 MNHEY, CDR2 SVGAGI. V dropped 0 bases and J dropped 1 base, with 9 bases sitting between them. CDR3 region: CASSYSRANNYGYTF. CDR3 DNA: TGTGCCAGCAGTTACTCAAGGGCTAATAACTATGGCTACACCTTC.

This clonotype is a singleton in its sample. The rearrangement joins TRBV29-1 to TRBJ1-5, with D unclear. Between the trimmed V and J ends, which lost 4 bases and 4 bases, there was a span of 8 bases. The germline CDR1 and CDR2 sequences are SQVTM and ANQGSEA. The CDR3 covers 12 residues. CDR3 residues: CSVVQWNQPQHF. The CDR3 region has the DNA TGCAGCGTTGTCCAGTGGAATCAGCCCCAGCATTTT.

The rearrangement links TRBV20-1 to TRBJ2-5; 7 positions agree with TRBD1. CDR1 and CDR2 (germline): DFQATT, SNEGSKA (reference sequence). This CDR3 comprises 12 residues. Trimming at V came to 6 bases and at J to 6 bases, leaving 7 bases not matched to a gene. The CDR3 bases are TGCAGTGCGCACACACAGGGGAAGACCCAGTACTTC. Translating it yields CSAHTQGKTQYF.

This sequence joins TRBV20-1 and TRBJ2-1, with D perhaps assigned TRBD1 or TRBD2 (5 bases each). With 4 bases removed from V and 2 bases from J, the gap between germline ends came to 30 bases. CDR1 and CDR2 (germline): DFQATT, SNEGSKA (reference sequence). The CDR3 runs 20 residues. CDR3 amino acids: CSAKGRFEGSAGNTYNEQFF. CDR3 in DNA: TGCAGTGCTAAGGGGCGATTCGAGGGTTCGGCGGGTAACACCTACAATGAGCAGTTCTTC.

The sample holds a few counts of this clonotype. V and J are TRBV5-1 and TRBJ2-1; 9 bases are shared with TRBD2. This CDR3 comprises 15 residues. J was trimmed by 4 bases and V by 3 bases; bases with no gene match: 5. CDR1 and CDR2 from the germline V gene are SGHRS and YFSETQ. The CDR3 bases are TGCGCCAGCAGCTATCTAGCGGGACAATACAATGAGCAGTTCTTC. The encoded protein is CASSYLAGQYNEQFF.